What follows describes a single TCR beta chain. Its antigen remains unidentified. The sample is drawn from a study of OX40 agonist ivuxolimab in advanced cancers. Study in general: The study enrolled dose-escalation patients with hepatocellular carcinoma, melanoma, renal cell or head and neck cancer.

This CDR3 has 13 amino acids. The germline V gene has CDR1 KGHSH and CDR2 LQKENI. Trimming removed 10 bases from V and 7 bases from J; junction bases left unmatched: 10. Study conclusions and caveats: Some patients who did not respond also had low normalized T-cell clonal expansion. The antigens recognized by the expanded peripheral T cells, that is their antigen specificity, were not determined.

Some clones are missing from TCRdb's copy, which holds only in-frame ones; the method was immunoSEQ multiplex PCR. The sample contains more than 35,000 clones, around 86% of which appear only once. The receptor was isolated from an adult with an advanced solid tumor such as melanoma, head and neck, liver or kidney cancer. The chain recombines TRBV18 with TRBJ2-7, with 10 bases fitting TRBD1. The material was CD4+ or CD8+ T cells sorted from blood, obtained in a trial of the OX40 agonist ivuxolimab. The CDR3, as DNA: TGTGCCACCGCCGGAGACAGGGGGCAGGAGCAGTACTTC. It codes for CATAGDRGQEQYF. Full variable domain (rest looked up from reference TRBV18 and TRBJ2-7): NAGVMQNPRHLVRRRGQEARLRCSPMKGHSHVYWYRQLPEEGLKFMVYLQKENIIDESGMPKERFSAEFPKEGPSILRIQQVVRGDSAAYFCATAGDRGQEQYFGPGTRLTVT.